The text below deals with one T cell receptor (beta chain). Its antigen is currently not known. Within one base of it there is no much larger clone, and no base qualities were kept. This record comes from a study of T-cell memory formation after mild COVID-19 listed by TCRdb under 2021. Concerning the study at large: TCR sequence clusters from the two donors were found to be largely donor specific. In a couple of donors, T-cell clones that expanded and contracted after mild COVID-19 were tracked by sequencing TCRalpha and TCRbeta repertoires over time. Two young, previously healthy adult volunteers made up the cohort, one male and one female. Summary of the overall study and its limitations: Some responding clones were detected in pre-infection memory, suggesting pre-existing cross-reactive memory T cells joined the SARS-CoV-2 response. Whether the second-wave clones peaking on day 37 were SARS-CoV-2 specific was not confirmed. The study included only a couple of mild cases, and larger cohorts that include severe cases with pre-infection samples were judged to be necessary. Contracting CD4+ clones turned up mainly in the CM and EM memory subsets, whereas EMRA was where CD8+ clones were enriched. Clones that contracted from day 15 to 85 showed balanced CD4/CD8 phenotypes, whereas a second wave of clones that expanded from day 15 to 37 leaned towards CD4+.

Data came from an Illumina NovaSeq 6000. cDNA libraries for TCRalpha and TCRbeta were prepared by 5'RACE using constant-segment primers, with sample barcodes and unique molecular identifiers added. RNA was extracted from every sample with Trizol reagent. Libraries were amplified in two PCR steps, with a second sample barcode and Illumina TruSeq adapters added in the second step. The libraries were sequenced on an Illumina NovaSeq using 2 x 150 bp paired-end reads. In the source study's methods: The reads were demultiplexed and collapsed into UMI-guided consensus sequences using migec v1.2.7. Using mixcr v2.1.11, the UMI consensuses were aligned to TRA and TRB V and J templates and assembled into clonotypes. A clonotype was counted as expanded or contracted only when both edgeR and NoisET called the clonotype significant, with the noise models trained on biological replicates. For edgeR calls, a false discovery rate-adjusted p below 0.01 and a log2 fold-change threshold of 1 were applied. As an exploratory analysis of dynamics, max-normalized trajectories of the 1000 most abundant clonotypes were examined with PCA combined with hierarchical clustering. Each responding clone was given a CD4 or CD8 phenotype based on the CD4+ and CD8+ repertoires, which had been sequenced separately. The raw public data were reprocessed by TCRdb itself: fastp quality trimming at Q25, MiXCR clonotype calling, in-frame beta chains only. Every distinct CDR3 protein forms one entry, paired with its most common genes and DNA. TCRdb's processing, not the authors', yielded these V and J calls. The sample data list 120,000 to 150,000 distinct CDR3 sequences, and more than 13% of these were observed just once. The ten biggest clones cover around 30% of the sample.

Trimmed from V: 1 base; trimmed from J: 3 bases; junction bases lacking a gene match: 5. CDR1 and CDR2 are drawn from the germline V gene (reference sequence): DFQATT, SNEGSKA. The CDR3 starts with the cysteine, ends with the phenylalanine, and has 14 residues. The CDR3 DNA has 42 bases and is translated from base 1. Ficoll-Paque density gradient centrifugation was the method used to isolate PBMCs. Sequenced sample: PBMCs or a T cell subset sorted from them (not recorded which). The sequence links TRBV20-1 to TRBJ2-7; 8 bases in the junction line up with TRBD2. The source of this sequence is an adult woman who had mild COVID-19 (a few samples of this study predate the infection). The sample titles of this study are shuffled in the database, so cell type and time point are left out; the donor was told from shared clones. The CDR3 here reads CSARAGTRSYEQYF. The DNA sequence is as follows: TGCAGTGCTAGAGCCGGGACTAGAAGCTACGAGCAGTACTTC.